These 11 T cell receptor beta chains originate from one sample sequenced in a study of blood T cell repertoires in COVID-19. Only in-frame clones appear in the TCRdb table, and some are missing; sequencing was by immunoSEQ multiplex PCR. The table shows about 480,000 clones, with 70% to 90% occurring only once. Sequences were obtained from PBMCs or T cells enriched from blood (not recorded which). Source of these receptors: a woman between 40 and 55 years old who had recovered from COVID-19.

The V gene is TRBV2, the J gene TRBJ2-1; D is unclear. Germline CDR1 is SNHLY and CDR2 is FYNNEI. V gave up 3 bases and J gave up 0 bases, with 9 bases separating them. The CDR3 has 15 residues. DNA for the CDR3: TGTGCCAGCAGTGAGAAGCTGAGCTCCTACAATGAGCAGTTCTTC. This translates into CASSEKLSSYNEQFF.

The chain links TRBV6-5 to TRBJ2-7; perhaps TRBD1 as D (5 bases). The CDR3 extends over 13 amino acids. The V gene's germline CDR1 is MNHEY and CDR2 SVGAGI. V was pared by 7 bases and J by 4 bases, with 14 bases between. The CDR3 loop is CASTAGYLYEQYF. The CDR3 DNA sequence: TGTGCCAGCACCGCAGGGTATTTGTACGAGCAGTACTTC.

CDR3 coding DNA: TGTGCCAGCAGCCGCGGCTCTACTGCATCCGAGCAGTACTTC. Its translation: CASSRGSTASEQYF. This chain connects TRBV11-3 to TRBJ2-7; D uncertain. This CDR3 has 14 amino acids. Germline lookup yields CDR1 SGHNT and CDR2 YENEEA. V was trimmed by 5 bases and J by 6 bases, leaving 17 bases between them.

This chain connects TRBV9 to TRBJ2-3; 11 positions match TRBD2. There are 17 residues in the CDR3. With V trimmed by 3 bases and J by 0 bases, 6 bases remained unmatched. Germline V gene lookup returns CDR1 SGDLS and CDR2 YYNGEE. CDR3 residues: CASSETRTSGSTDTQYF. DNA for the CDR3: TGTGCCAGCAGCGAGACCCGGACTAGCGGGAGCACAGATACGCAGTATTTT.

The genes are TRBV29-1 and TRBJ1-2; D unclear. Germline CDR1 reads SQVTM; CDR2 reads ANQGSEA. The CDR3 runs to 11 residues. This chain's CDR3 is CTGSEGYGYTF. CDR3 DNA: TGCACCGGCAGTGAGGGCTATGGCTACACCTTC.

The chain recombines TRBV7-9 with TRBJ1-2, with D perhaps TRBD1 (5 bases). The CDR3 has 14 amino acids. Germline loops: CDR1 SEHNR, CDR2 FQNEAQ (reference sequence). Trimming removed 1 base from V and 6 bases from J, with 12 bases in between. The CDR3 DNA sequence: TGTGCCAGCAGCTTAGTATGGGGGGTGCATGGCTACACCTTC. This sequence encodes CASSLVWGVHGYTF. Looking up the rest from reference TRBV7-9 and TRBJ1-2 gives the full variable domain: DTGVSQNPRHKITKRGQNVTFRCDPISEHNRLYWYRQTLGQGPEFLTYFQNEAQLEKSRLLSDRFSAERPKGSFSTLEIQRTEQGDSAMYLCASSLVWGVHGYTFGSGTRLTVV.

CDR3 protein: CASSHGDRDGGYTF. The CDR3 bases are TGTGCCAGCAGTCACGGGGACAGGGATGGTGGCTACACCTTC. V and J are TRBV28 and TRBJ1-2; TRBD1 matches at 9 bases. V lost 5 bases, J lost 7 bases, and 8 bases stayed unmatched. Germline assignment: CDR1 MDHEN and CDR2 SYDVKM. The CDR3 runs 14 residues.

This rearrangement joins TRBV15 to TRBJ2-4; D is undetermined. V shed 0 bases and J shed 7 bases, with 4 bases lying between them. In germline, CDR1 is LNHNV, CDR2 YYDKDF (reference sequence). The CDR3 runs to 12 residues. In DNA form, the CDR3 reads TGTGCCACCAGCAGAGAGAGGAACATTCAGTACTTC. It is translated as CATSRERNIQYF.

The J gene is TRBJ1-6, the V gene TRBV13; 9 positions agree with TRBD1. Germline CDR1 and CDR2: PRHDT and FYEKMQ (reference sequence). J was trimmed by 9 bases and V by 5 bases; bases with no gene match: 5. This CDR3 has 14 amino acids. The chain's CDR3 is CASSERQGGSPLHF. The CDR3, as DNA: TGTGCCAGCAGCGAGCGACAGGGGGGTTCACCCCTCCACTTT.

Comments on this clone: Additional DNA sequences in this sample encode the identical CDR3. The genes are TRBV7-9 and TRBJ2-7, with D perhaps TRBD2 (6 bases). The CDR3 totals 12 residues. The V gene's germline CDR1 is SEHNR and CDR2 FQNEAQ (reference sequence). V was clipped by 2 bases and J by 6 bases, with 8 bases between them. The CDR3 sequence is CASSLTGAEQYF. The CDR3 nucleotides read TGTGCCAGCAGCTTAACGGGAGCCGAGCAGTACTTC.

DNA of the CDR3: TGTGCCAGCAGCCCGCGACCCCCTAGCGTTACTGGGGCCAACGTCCTGACTTTC. It encodes CASSPRPPSVTGANVLTF. This chain joins TRBV7-9 and TRBJ2-6, with a tentative D call TRBD2 (6 bases). The CDR3 totals 18 residues. Germline lookup yields CDR1 SEHNR and CDR2 FQNEAQ (reference sequence). V dropped 5 bases and J dropped 2 bases, with 19 bases sitting between them.